These 9 T cell receptor beta chains originate from one sample sequenced in a study of T cell responses to AZD1222 COVID-19 vaccine. Only in-frame clones appear in the TCRdb table, and some are missing; sequencing was by immunoSEQ multiplex PCR. The table lists roughly 91,000 clones, about 85% of them singletons. The specimen was peripheral blood, collected on day 0 of AZD1222 vaccination. These TCRs come from an adult in good health.

The chain joins TRBV5-4 to TRBJ2-2, with 7 bases identical to TRBD2. The CDR3 covers 15 residues. V shed 1 base and J 5 bases; nucleotides not matched to a gene: 5. Germline CDR1 SGHNT, CDR2 YYREEE (reference sequence). CDR3 sequence reads: CASSLSAGDTGELFF. DNA of the CDR3: TGTGCCAGCAGCTTGTCCGCGGGAGATACCGGGGAGCTGTTTTTT.

This clone has only one observation. V is TRBV6-5 and J is TRBJ1-2, with 7 bases identical to TRBD1. V shed 4 bases and J 13 bases; nucleotides not matched to a gene: 6. The CDR3 contains 11 residues. Per germline, CDR1 MNHEY and CDR2 SVGAGI. The CDR3, as DNA: TGTGCCAGCAGTTTCGGACAGGCGCGCACCTTC. It is translated as CASSFGQARTF.

This chain links TRBV4-3 with TRBJ1-2, with 8 bases identical to TRBD1. This CDR3 has 15 amino acids. The germline V gene has CDR1 LGHNA and CDR2 YSLEER. With V trimmed by 3 bases and J by 0 bases, 3 bases remained unmatched. CDR3 nucleotide sequence: TGCGCCAGCAGCCAGAACAGGGGGACTAACTATGGCTACACCTTC. Translated: CASSQNRGTNYGYTF.

This clone showed up just once. The genes are TRBV4-3 and TRBJ1-3, with no clear D. CDR3 length: 14 amino acids. V lost 3 bases and J lost 2, with 8 bases in between. Germline V gene data show CDR1 as LGHNA and CDR2 as YSLEER. The CDR3 DNA is TGCGCCAGCAGCCAGCTGATAACTGGAAACACCATATATTTT. This sequence encodes CASSQLITGNTIYF.

On this clone: Other nucleotide sequences in the sample specify the same CDR3. The CDR3 loop reads CASSPNQETQYF. The CDR3 region has the DNA TGTGCCAGCTCCCCAAACCAAGAGACCCAGTACTTC. This chain uses TRBV18 with TRBJ2-5; D call uncertain. This CDR3 region has 12 residues. CDR1 and CDR2 (germline): KGHSH, LQKENI. V shed 6 bases and J shed 0 bases, with 5 bases lying between them.

The rearrangement links TRBV4-1 to TRBJ2-3; a possible D gene is TRBD1 (6 bases). There are 14 residues in the CDR3. Trimming left V 1 base short and J 3 bases short, with 8 bases between. CDR1 and CDR2 (germline): MGHRA, YSYEKL. Written as DNA, the CDR3 is TGCGCCAGCAGCCAAGTCCAGGGGACAGATACGCAGTATTTT. It is translated as CASSQVQGTDTQYF.

The J gene is TRBJ1-1, the V gene TRBV29-1; 10 positions match TRBD1. The ends lost 7 bases at V and 0 bases at J; junction bases unmatched: 8. The germline CDR1 and CDR2 sequences are SQVTM and ANQGSEA. There are 15 residues in the CDR3. Here the CDR3 DNA reads TGCAGCGCCCGGGACAGGGGTGGGATGAACACTGAAGCTTTCTTT. It encodes CSARDRGGMNTEAFF.

The rearrangement joins TRBV15 to TRBJ1-1; TRBD1 is a possible D gene (6 bases). Trimming stripped 9 bases from V and 0 bases from J, with 8 bases between. Germline CDR1 is LNHNV and CDR2 is YYDKDF (reference sequence). This CDR3 is built from 12 residues. The CDR3 spells CATGGLNTEAFF. In DNA, the CDR3 is TGTGCCACAGGGGGGCTGAACACTGAAGCTTTCTTT. Full variable domain (remainder filled in from reference TRBV15 and TRBJ1-1): DAMVIQNPRYQVTQFGKPVTLSCSQTLNHNVMYWYQQKSSQAPKLLFHYYDKDFNNEADTPDNFQSRRPNTSFCFLDIRSPGLGDTAMYLCATGGLNTEAFFGQGTRLTVV.

This clone was counted once. The chain has TRBV29-1 and TRBJ2-1; TRBD2 matches 10 bases. This CDR3 comprises 14 residues. CDR1 SQVTM and CDR2 ANQGSEA come from the germline V gene. Unmatched junction bases numbered 6, after V lost 6 bases and J lost 4 bases. CDR3 bases: TGCAGCGTCCGGCTAGCGGGAGTTTACAATGAGCAGTTCTTC. Protein sequence: CSVRLAGVYNEQFF.